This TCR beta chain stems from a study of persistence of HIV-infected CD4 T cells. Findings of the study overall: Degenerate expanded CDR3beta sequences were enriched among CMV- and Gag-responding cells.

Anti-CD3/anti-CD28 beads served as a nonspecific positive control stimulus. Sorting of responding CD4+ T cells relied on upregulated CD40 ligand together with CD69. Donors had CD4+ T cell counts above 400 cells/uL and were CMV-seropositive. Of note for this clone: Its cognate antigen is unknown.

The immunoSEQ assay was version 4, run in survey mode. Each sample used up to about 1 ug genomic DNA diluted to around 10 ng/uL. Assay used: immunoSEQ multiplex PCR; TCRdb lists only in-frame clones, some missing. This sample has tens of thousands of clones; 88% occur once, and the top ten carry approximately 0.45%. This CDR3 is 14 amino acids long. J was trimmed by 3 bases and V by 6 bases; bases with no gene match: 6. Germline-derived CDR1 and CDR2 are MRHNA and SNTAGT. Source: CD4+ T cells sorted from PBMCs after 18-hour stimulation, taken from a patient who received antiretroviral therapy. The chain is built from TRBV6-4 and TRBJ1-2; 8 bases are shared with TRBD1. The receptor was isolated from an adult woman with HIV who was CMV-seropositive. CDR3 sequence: CASSVDRGDYGYTF. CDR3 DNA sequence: TGTGCCAGCAGCGTAGACAGGGGAGACTATGGCTACACCTTC.